This TCR beta chain was recorded in a study of shared clonotypes between healthy human individuals. Broader study findings: All-four-donor shared clonotypes had higher generation probabilities than non-shared clonotypes did.

Germline CDR1 SNHLY, CDR2 FYNNEI. The CDR3 sequence is 13 residues long. V lost 8 bases, J lost 7 bases, and 8 bases stayed unmatched. Points on this clone: Antigen unknown.

When replicate PCRs were run on sorted subsets, they used 200 to 250 ng DNA, about 31,000 T cell genomes. The data were produced by immunoSEQ multiplex PCR, yet TCRdb's version contains in-frame clones alone and is incomplete. The sample holds 950,000 to 1,300,000 clones, roughly 70% seen once. Donors comprised only Caucasian adults living in Nashville, Tennessee. V usage is TRBV2 and J usage is TRBJ1-2, with 9 bases aligning to TRBD1. This receptor was taken from a young man in good health. Specimen: memory CD4+ T cells sorted from blood. This sample's subset: CD45RA-negative fraction. The CDR3 DNA reads as TGTGCCAGCGGGGGACAGGGTGTAGGTGGCTACACCTTC. As protein: CASGGQGVGGYTF.